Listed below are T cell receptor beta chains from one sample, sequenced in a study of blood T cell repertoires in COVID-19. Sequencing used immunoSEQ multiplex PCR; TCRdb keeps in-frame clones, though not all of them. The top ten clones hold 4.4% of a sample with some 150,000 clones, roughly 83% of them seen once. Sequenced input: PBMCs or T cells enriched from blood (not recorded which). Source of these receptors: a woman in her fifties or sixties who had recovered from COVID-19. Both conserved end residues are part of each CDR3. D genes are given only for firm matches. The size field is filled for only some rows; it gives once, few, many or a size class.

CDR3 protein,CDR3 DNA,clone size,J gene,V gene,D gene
CASSVEGQWGEKLFF,TGTGCCAGCAGCGTAGAGGGACAGTGGGGCGAAAAACTGTTTTTT,NA,TRBJ1-4,TRBV9,TRBD1
CASSQGQRQGNTIYF,TGTGCCAGCAGCCAAGGCCAGAGACAGGGGAACACCATATATTTT,NA,TRBJ1-3,TRBV3-1/TRBV3-2,TRBD1
CASSSGTGSGYTF,TGTGCCAGCAGCTCCGGGACAGGCAGTGGCTACACCTTC,NA,TRBJ1-2,TRBV11-3,TRBD1
CASSPGQGADDTQYF,TGTGCCAGCTCCCCAGGACAGGGGGCCGATGATACGCAGTATTTT,NA,TRBJ2-3,TRBV18,TRBD1
CASRIGEGRETQYF,TGTGCCAGCAGGATCGGGGAGGGCCGAGAGACCCAGTACTTC,NA,TRBJ2-5,TRBV2,TRBD2
CAIPGTGGLNTEAFF,TGTGCCATCCCCGGGACAGGGGGCCTGAACACTGAAGCTTTCTTT,NA,TRBJ1-1,TRBV3-1/TRBV3-2,TRBD1
CASSLGLHNQPQHF,TGCGCCAGCAGCTTAGGACTTCATAATCAGCCCCAGCATTTT,NA,TRBJ1-5,TRBV5-1,NA
CASSFGRGAQETQYF,TGTGCCAGCAGCTTCGGTCGGGGGGCCCAAGAGACCCAGTACTTC,NA,TRBJ2-5,TRBV9,NA
CASSDPRGGYNSPLHF,TGTGCCAGCAGTGACCCCCGGGGAGGCTATAATTCACCCCTCCACTTT,NA,TRBJ1-6,TRBV2,NA
CASSLARGDSGYGYTF,TGTGCCAGCAGCCTAGCACGAGGGGATAGCGGCTATGGCTACACCTTC,NA,TRBJ1-2,TRBV7-9,NA
CASSIDSTPTLIYSNQPQHF,TGTGCCAGTAGTATAGATTCGACACCCACTCTAATTTATAGCAATCAGCCCCAGCATTTT,NA,TRBJ1-5,TRBV19,NA
CASSSRVGNQPQHF,TGTGCCAGCAGCTCCAGGGTTGGCAATCAGCCCCAGCATTTT,once,TRBJ1-5,TRBV7-2,NA
CAWSVPPGWPTSIGYTF,TGTGCCTGGAGTGTACCCCCAGGTTGGCCAACTTCTATAGGCTACACCTTC,NA,TRBJ1-2,TRBV30,NA
CASSQDPPLSGANVLTF,TGCGCCAGCAGCCAAGATCCCCCCCTCTCTGGGGCCAACGTCCTGACTTTC,once,TRBJ2-6,TRBV4-3,NA
CASSPAWTATGNTIYF,TGTGCCAGCTCACCCGCCTGGACAGCTACTGGAAACACCATATATTTT,NA,TRBJ1-3,TRBV18,NA
CASSLGWAGRTEAFF,TGTGCCAGCAGCTTGGGTTGGGCAGGGCGCACTGAAGCTTTCTTT,NA,TRBJ1-1,TRBV5-6,NA
CASRDLGSTEAFF,TGCGCCAGCAGAGATCTGGGGAGCACTGAAGCTTTCTTT,NA,TRBJ1-1,TRBV5-1,NA
CSVHGGSEAFF,TGCAGCGTCCACGGGGGGTCTGAAGCTTTCTTT,few,TRBJ1-1,TRBV29-1,NA
CASSFLSGRSSTDTQYF,TGTGCCAGCAGCTTTCTAAGCGGGAGGTCGAGCACAGATACGCAGTATTTT,NA,TRBJ2-3,TRBV5-4,TRBD2
CASRDQGQNQPQHF,TGTGCCAGCAGGGACCAGGGGCAGAATCAGCCCCAGCATTTT,NA,TRBJ1-5,TRBV25-1,NA
CASSFPGSSPLHF,TGTGCCAGCAGCTTTCCGGGTAGTTCACCCCTCCACTTT,NA,TRBJ1-6,TRBV11-3,NA
CASSPGGAGSEAFF,TGTGCCAGCAGCCCAGGGGGCGCGGGCTCTGAAGCTTTCTTT,NA,TRBJ1-1,TRBV7-9,TRBD1
CASSFGTVETQYF,TGTGCCAGCAGTTTCGGGACAGTGGAGACCCAGTACTTC,NA,TRBJ2-5,TRBV7-2,TRBD1
CASSSLLRNTEAFF,TGTGCCAGCAGTTCCCTACTCCGGAACACTGAAGCTTTCTTT,NA,TRBJ1-1,TRBV7-2,NA
CASSYSGQGEAFF,TGTGCCAGCAGTTACTCCGGACAGGGTGAAGCTTTCTTT,NA,TRBJ1-1,TRBV6-5,TRBD1
CASSLVGSGTSGVNEQFF,TGTGCCAGCAGCTTAGTGGGTTCCGGGACTAGCGGGGTCAATGAGCAGTTCTTC,once,TRBJ2-1,TRBV7-2,TRBD2
CASSTAGGRAAEAFF,TGTGCCAGCAGTACCGCCGGGGGGCGAGCGGCTGAAGCTTTCTTT,NA,TRBJ1-1,TRBV27,NA